This T cell receptor (beta chain) was sequenced for a study of beta chain features in type 1 diabetes. In the study overall: Patients and healthy donors were similar in age, gender and cell yields.

General study findings and limits: TCRB rearrangement may or may not be influenced by HLA type; here this remained unresolved. VDJ junctions in type 1 diabetes patients carried more deletions and fewer insertions. Moderate yet significant TCRB CDR3 shortening was seen in Type 1 diabetes patients in all four CD4+ subsets.

In regard to this clone: Its antigen is still unknown.

Of the isolated RNA, all was reverse transcribed, and so the sequenced material was expressed TCRB transcripts. Clones were sequenced by immunoSEQ multiplex PCR, and TCRdb holds only the in-frame ones, with some missing. This table holds hundreds of thousands of clones, around 9.9% found once. What was sequenced was naive CD4+ T cells from blood. The sequence was obtained from a man under 40 with type 1 diabetes.

The CDR3 reads CASSLTSGRGETQYF. CDR3 coding DNA: TGTGCCAGCAGCTTGACTAGCGGGAGGGGAGAGACCCAGTACTTC. V gene TRBV7-2 combines with J gene TRBJ2-5; TRBD2 aligns across 14 bases. CDR1 is SGHTA and CDR2 is FQGNSA in the germline V gene. The CDR3 has 15 amino acids. Trimming at V came to 3 bases and at J to 4 bases, leaving 1 base not matched to a gene.